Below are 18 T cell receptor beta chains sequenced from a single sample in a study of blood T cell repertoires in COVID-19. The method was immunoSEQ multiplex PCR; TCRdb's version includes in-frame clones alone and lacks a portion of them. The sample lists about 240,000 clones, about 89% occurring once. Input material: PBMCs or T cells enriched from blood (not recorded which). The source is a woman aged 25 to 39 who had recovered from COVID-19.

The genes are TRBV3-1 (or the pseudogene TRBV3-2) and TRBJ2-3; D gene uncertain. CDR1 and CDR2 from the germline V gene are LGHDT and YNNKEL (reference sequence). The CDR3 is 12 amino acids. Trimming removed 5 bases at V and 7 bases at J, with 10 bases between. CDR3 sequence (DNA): TGTGCCAGCAGCATATACTCTTATACGCAGTATTTT. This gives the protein CASSIYSYTQYF.

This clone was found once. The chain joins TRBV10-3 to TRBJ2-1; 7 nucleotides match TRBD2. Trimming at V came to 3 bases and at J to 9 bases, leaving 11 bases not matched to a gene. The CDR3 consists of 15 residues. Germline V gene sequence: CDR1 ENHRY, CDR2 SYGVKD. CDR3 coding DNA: TGTGCCATCAGTGACCCCACGACTAGCCCCAGTGAGCAGTTCTTC. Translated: CAISDPTTSPSEQFF.

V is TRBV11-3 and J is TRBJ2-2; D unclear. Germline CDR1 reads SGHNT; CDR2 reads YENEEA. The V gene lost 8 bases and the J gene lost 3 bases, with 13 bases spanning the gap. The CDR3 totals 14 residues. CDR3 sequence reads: CASQRALDTGELFF. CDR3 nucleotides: TGTGCCAGCCAACGCGCCCTAGACACCGGGGAGCTGTTTTTT.

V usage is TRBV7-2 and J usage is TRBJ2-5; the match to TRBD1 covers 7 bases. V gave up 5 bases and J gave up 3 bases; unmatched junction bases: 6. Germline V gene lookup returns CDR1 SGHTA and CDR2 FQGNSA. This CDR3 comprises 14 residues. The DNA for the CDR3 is TGTGCCAGCAGCAGACTACAGGGGAAAGAGACCCAGTACTTC. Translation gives CASSRLQGKETQYF.

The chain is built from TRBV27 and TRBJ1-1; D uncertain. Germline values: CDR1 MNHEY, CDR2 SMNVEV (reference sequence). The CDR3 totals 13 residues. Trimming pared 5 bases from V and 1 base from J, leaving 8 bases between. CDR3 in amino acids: CASSITENTEAFF. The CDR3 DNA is TGTGCCAGCAGTATAACAGAGAACACTGAAGCTTTCTTT.

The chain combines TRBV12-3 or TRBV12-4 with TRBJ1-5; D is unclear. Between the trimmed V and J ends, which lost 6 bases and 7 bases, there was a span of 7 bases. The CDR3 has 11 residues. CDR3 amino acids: CASRRQQPQHF. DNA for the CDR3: TGTGCCAGCAGGCGGCAGCAGCCCCAGCATTTT.

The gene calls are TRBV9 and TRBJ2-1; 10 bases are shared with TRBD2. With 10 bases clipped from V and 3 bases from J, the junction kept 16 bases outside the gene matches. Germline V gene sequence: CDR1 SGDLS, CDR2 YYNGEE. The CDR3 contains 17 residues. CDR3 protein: CASTKGVAGGNYNEQFF. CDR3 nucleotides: TGTGCCTCAACAAAGGGGGTAGCGGGAGGCAACTACAATGAGCAGTTCTTC.

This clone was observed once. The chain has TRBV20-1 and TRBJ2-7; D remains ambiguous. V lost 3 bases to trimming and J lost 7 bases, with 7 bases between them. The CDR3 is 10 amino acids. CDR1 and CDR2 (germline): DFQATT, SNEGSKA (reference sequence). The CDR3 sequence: CSARSTEQYF. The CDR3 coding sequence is TGCAGTGCTAGGTCGACTGAGCAGTACTTC.

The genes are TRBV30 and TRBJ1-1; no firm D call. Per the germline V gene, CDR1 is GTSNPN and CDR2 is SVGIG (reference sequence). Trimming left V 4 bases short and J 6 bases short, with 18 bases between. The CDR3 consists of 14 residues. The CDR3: CAWKKPPGNAEAFF. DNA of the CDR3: TGTGCCTGGAAGAAACCCCCGGGAAACGCTGAAGCTTTCTTT.

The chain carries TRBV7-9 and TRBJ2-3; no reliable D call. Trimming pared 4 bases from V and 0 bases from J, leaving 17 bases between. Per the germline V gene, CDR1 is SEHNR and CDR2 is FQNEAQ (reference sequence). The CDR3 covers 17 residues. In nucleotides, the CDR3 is TGTGCCAGCAGCTGGTCCCCCATGAGATCTAGCACAGATACGCAGTATTTT. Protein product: CASSWSPMRSSTDTQYF. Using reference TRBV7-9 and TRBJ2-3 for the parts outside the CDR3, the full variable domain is DTGVSQNPRHKITKRGQNVTFRCDPISEHNRLYWYRQTLGQGPEFLTYFQNEAQLEKSRLLSDRFSAERPKGSFSTLEIQRTEQGDSAMYLCASSWSPMRSSTDTQYFGPGTRLTVL.

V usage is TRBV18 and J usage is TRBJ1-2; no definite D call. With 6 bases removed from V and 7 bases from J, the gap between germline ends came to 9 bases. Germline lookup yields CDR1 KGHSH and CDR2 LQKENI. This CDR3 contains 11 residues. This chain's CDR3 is CASSGSGGYTF. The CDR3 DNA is TGTGCCAGCTCCGGTTCGGGTGGCTACACCTTC.

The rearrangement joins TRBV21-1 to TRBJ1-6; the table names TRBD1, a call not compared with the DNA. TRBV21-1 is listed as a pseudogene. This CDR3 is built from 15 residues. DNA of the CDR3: TGTGCCAGCAGCGCCAGGGGAATCTATAATTCACCCCTCCACTTT. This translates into CASSARGIYNSPLHF.

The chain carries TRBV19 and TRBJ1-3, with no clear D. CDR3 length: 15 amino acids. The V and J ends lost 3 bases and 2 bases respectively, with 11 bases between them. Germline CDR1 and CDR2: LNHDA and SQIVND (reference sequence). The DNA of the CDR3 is TGTGCCAGTAGTATTTTCGGGGTTGCTGGAAACACCATATATTTT. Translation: CASSIFGVAGNTIYF.

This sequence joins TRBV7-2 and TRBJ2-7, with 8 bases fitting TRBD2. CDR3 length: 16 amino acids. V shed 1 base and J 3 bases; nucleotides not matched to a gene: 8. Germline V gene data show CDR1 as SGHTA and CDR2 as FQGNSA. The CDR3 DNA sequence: TGTGCCAGCAGCTTAGGAACGGGACTAGGGGACTACGAGCAGTACTTC. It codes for CASSLGTGLGDYEQYF.

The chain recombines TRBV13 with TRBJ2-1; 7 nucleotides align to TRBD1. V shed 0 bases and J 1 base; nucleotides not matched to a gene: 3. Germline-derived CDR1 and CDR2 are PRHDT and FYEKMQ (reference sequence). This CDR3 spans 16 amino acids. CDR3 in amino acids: CASSLGGTESYNEQFF. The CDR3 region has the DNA TGTGCCAGCAGCTTAGGAGGGACAGAATCCTACAATGAGCAGTTCTTC.

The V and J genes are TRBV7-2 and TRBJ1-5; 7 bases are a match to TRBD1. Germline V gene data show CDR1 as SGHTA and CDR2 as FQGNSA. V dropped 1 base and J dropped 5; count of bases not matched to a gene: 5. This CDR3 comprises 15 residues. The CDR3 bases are TGTGCCAGCAGCTTAGGGCAGGGGGAAGATCAGCCCCAGCATTTT. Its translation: CASSLGQGEDQPQHF.

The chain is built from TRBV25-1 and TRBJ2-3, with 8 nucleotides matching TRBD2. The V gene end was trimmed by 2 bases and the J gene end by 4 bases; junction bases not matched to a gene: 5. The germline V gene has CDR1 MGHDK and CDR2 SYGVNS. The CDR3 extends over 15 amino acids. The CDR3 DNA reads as TGTGCCAGCAGTGAAAGGGGGGGACTAGCAGATACGCAGTATTTT. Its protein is CASSERGGLADTQYF. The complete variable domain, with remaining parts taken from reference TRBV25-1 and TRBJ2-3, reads EADIYQTPRYLVIGTGKKITLECSQTMGHDKMYWYQQDPGMELHLIHYSYGVNSTEKGDLSSESTVSRIRTEHFPLTLESARPSHTSQYLCASSERGGLADTQYFGPGTRLTVL.

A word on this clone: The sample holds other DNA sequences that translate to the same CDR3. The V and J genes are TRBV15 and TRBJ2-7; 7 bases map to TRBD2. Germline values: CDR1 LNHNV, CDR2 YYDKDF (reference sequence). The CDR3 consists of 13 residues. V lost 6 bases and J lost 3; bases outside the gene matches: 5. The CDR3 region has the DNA TGTGCCACCAGTCGGGACTACAGCTACGAGCAGTACTTC. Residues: CATSRDYSYEQYF.